The T cell receptor (beta chain) under discussion was sequenced for a study of T cell changes during pregnancy in multiple sclerosis (dated by TCRdb to about 2019). A note on the overall study: In women with multiple sclerosis, the researchers looked at how the T cell repertoire shifted as pregnancy progressed.

Spanning cysteine to phenylalanine, the CDR3 consists of 15 amino acids. Only the CDR3 region is kept as DNA, spanning 45 bases read in frame from base 1. According to the germline V gene, CDR1 reads SGHTA and CDR2 reads FQGNSA. Relative to germline, V is missing 3 bases and J is missing 6 bases, with 5 bases of the junction outside any gene match. The library was built by means of the immunoSEQ multiplex PCR assay. TCRdb took this table from immuneACCESS and kept in-frame rearrangements with V and J called. Such tables lack part of the clones; where checked against another copy, unresolved V genes explain under half of the gap, and the rest is unexplained. This sample comprises more than 65,000 clones, approximately 93% of them detected only once. More than 2.5% of the sample goes to the ten largest clones. About this clone itself: The antigen it recognizes is unknown. Per-nucleotide qualities are absent, and no much larger clonotype sits a single base away.

This sequence uses TRBV7-2 and TRBJ1-5, with TRBD1 matching 10 junction bases. The sample in question was peripheral blood, obtained in the first trimester of pregnancy. This clonotype originated in a female donor with multiple sclerosis, enrolled in a pregnancy study. The CDR3 reads as follows: CASSLGTGVGQPQHF. The DNA is as follows: TGTGCCAGCAGCTTGGGGACAGGGGTGGGTCAGCCCCAGCATTTT.